The clone carrying this T cell receptor beta chain was observed many times. Its antigen is unidentified. CDR3 length: 14 residues. Trimming removed 5 bases at V and 1 base at J, with 11 bases between. Per germline, CDR1 MDHEN and CDR2 SYDVKM. Patients were all untreated before their thyroid surgery. Original processing methods: Researchers built a distant-metastasis classifier for papillary thyroid cancer that drew on CDR3 differences across clinicopathological groups. TCRdb reassembled clones from the PCR reads with MiXCR. For this entry, the V and J calls and clone size follow TCRdb and not the study's own pipeline. In the table there are 75,000 to 100,000 clones, about 13% of which are singletons. These data are taken from a study of metastatic and nonmetastatic thyroid tumors. The overall study: Malignant thyroid and benign thyroid patients provided blood and tumor or nodule tissue whose repertoires were compared. Study-wide results and caveats: In blood and tumor, TCR beta diversity was reportedly significantly higher in malignant thyroid tumors than in benign nodules.

Sequenced sample: blood. The chain employs TRBV28 and TRBJ1-2; D is unresolved. This clonotype originated in a female donor with papillary thyroid cancer or a benign thyroid nodule (not recorded which). Some clones in this sample may be carry-over from other donors' samples. CDR3 protein: CASSPPAFNYGYTF. DNA of the CDR3: TGTGCCAGCAGTCCCCCCGCGTTTAACTATGGCTACACCTTC.